This entry describes one TCR beta chain. Its recognized antigen is unknown. No base qualities exist here, and no much larger clone lies one base off it. Genomic DNA was extracted from sorted cells for sequencing of the TCRbeta CDR3 region. The immunoSEQ Assay was used for sequencing of TCRbeta CDR3 regions. In TCRdb, the immuneACCESS table is reduced to in-frame sequences with V and J assigned. These tables do not hold every clone; where another copy was compared, an unresolved V gene accounts for under half, and the others remain unexplained. In this sample the table shows 70,000 to 80,000 clones, just over 85% of which occur a single time. Of the sample, about 0.9% falls within the top ten clones. The trial excluded patients who had a history of autoimmune disease or were on systemic immunosuppression. Peripheral blood for TCR sequencing was collected from all dose cohorts at baseline, on cycle 4 day 1, and on cycle 7 day 1. The samples were drawn from a first-in-human, open-label, multicenter phase I dose-escalation trial of ivuxolimab. The trial enrolled adults with locally advanced or metastatic head and neck squamous cell, hepatocellular, melanoma or renal cell carcinoma. Before TCR sequencing, CD4+ and CD8+ T cells were separately sorted from peripheral blood.

This record belongs to a study of OX40 agonist ivuxolimab in advanced cancers. Concerning the study at large: Ivuxolimab was a fully human IgG2 agonistic monoclonal antibody targeting the costimulatory receptor OX40 (CD134). Prior anti-PD-1, anti-PD-L1 or anti-CTLA-4 therapy was permitted, and about two fifths of dose-escalation patients had received checkpoint inhibitors. Partial responses occurred in three dose-escalation patients: two with cutaneous melanoma and one with hepatocellular carcinoma. The paper covers the monotherapy dose-escalation part of the phase I ivuxolimab trial, which included N ≈ 57 patients. The purpose of peripheral TCRbeta sequencing was to test whether ivuxolimab changed TCR sequence diversity and led to clonal T-cell expansion. In the dose-escalation cohort, approximately 80% of patients were male, and the mean age was roughly 60 years with a range of roughly 23 to 79. Of the 50 to 55 patients in dose escalation, about 20 had hepatocellular carcinoma, some 15 had melanoma, 9 had renal cell carcinoma and 9 had head and neck cancer. Intravenous ivuxolimab was administered to patients every 2 weeks at six dose levels: 0.01, 0.1, 0.3, 1.5, 3 and 10 mg/kg.

General findings and caveats noted by the study authors: After ivuxolimab, expanded clones were on average more numerous among CD8+ T cells than among CD4+ T cells. Clonal expansion of both CD4+ and CD8+ blood T cells was observed from baseline to week 6 at doses 0.1 to 3.0 mg/kg. Low levels of normalized T-cell clonal expansion were also seen in some patients who did not respond. The antigen specificity of the clonally expanded peripheral T cells was not determined. Partial responders in the 0.1-3.0 mg/kg groups had among the lowest normalized peripheral clonal expansion, especially among CD8+ T cells.

This TCR was sampled from an adult with an advanced solid tumor such as melanoma, head and neck, liver or kidney cancer. The material was CD4+ or CD8+ T cells sorted from blood, obtained in a trial of the OX40 agonist ivuxolimab.

Here the CDR3 is given as CASSSGTGHYQPQHF. The nucleotide sequence reads TGTGCCAGCAGCAGCGGGACAGGTCATTATCAGCCCCAGCATTTT. The chain employs TRBV28 and TRBJ1-5; 8 of the junction bases match TRBD1. The cysteine opens and the phenylalanine closes a CDR3 of 15 amino acids. Kept here is only the CDR3 DNA, which spans 45 bases and is read in frame from base 1. The germline V gene provides CDR1 MDHEN and CDR2 SYDVKM. Trimming leaves V shorter by 6 bases and J shorter by 5 bases, with the junction holding 9 bases beyond the gene matches.